These 20 T cell receptor beta chains share one sample of origin, sequenced in a study of T cells in Graves' hyperthyroidism and ophthalmopathy. TCR beta CDR3 regions were amplified from RNA. HTBI primers were used for first-round RT-PCR of the TCR CDR3. TCRdb called the multiplex PCR reads again in MiXCR, with one record for every CDR3 protein. The table lists more than 650,000 distinct CDR3 sequences, around 15% of them singletons. Input material: blood. The receptors stem from a woman between 18 and 29 years old with Graves' hyperthyroidism.

This clonotype has ten or more counts. The genes are TRBV20-1 and TRBJ1-5; D gene unclear. The V end was cut by 7 bases, the J end by 2 bases, with 12 bases between. The V gene's germline CDR1 is DFQATT and CDR2 SNEGSKA (reference sequence). This CDR3 region has 13 residues. CDR3 region: CSVDNSGNQPQHF. In nucleotides, the CDR3 is TGCAGTGTGGATAACTCAGGCAATCAGCCCCAGCATTTT.

This clonotype was seen more than once but under ten times. This chain uses TRBV12-3 or TRBV12-4 with TRBJ1-5; D is unclear. V dropped 6 bases and J dropped 5 bases, with 17 bases sitting between them. The CDR3 has 15 amino acids. CDR3 amino acids: CASSPDLPNHQPQHF. CDR3 DNA: TGTGCCAGCAGCCCGGACTTACCGAACCATCAGCCCCAGCATTTT.

The table lists this clonotype with many counts. This chain uses TRBV30 with TRBJ2-7, with TRBD1 as a possible D gene (5 bases). V gave up 3 bases and J gave up 0 bases, with 9 bases separating them. Germline CDR1 GTSNPN, CDR2 SVGIG (reference sequence). The CDR3 runs 13 residues. The CDR3 sequence is CAWRNRSSYEQYF. The DNA for the CDR3 is TGTGCCTGGAGGAACAGGAGCTCCTACGAGCAGTACTTC.

This clonotype was detected many times. The chain employs TRBV27 and TRBJ1-1; D possibly corresponds to TRBD1 (5 bases). The ends were cut back, 4 bases at V and 0 bases at J, with 12 bases in the middle. The CDR3 is 15 residues long. Germline V gene lookup returns CDR1 MNHEY and CDR2 SMNVEV (reference sequence). CDR3 amino acids: CASSSSGTLNTEAFF. CDR3 DNA: TGTGCCAGCAGTTCATCCGGGACTCTGAACACTGAAGCTTTCTTT.

The chain uses TRBV29-1 and TRBJ1-2, with 9 bases that match TRBD1. This CDR3 contains 14 residues. Germline CDR1 SQVTM, CDR2 ANQGSEA. Trimming removed 7 bases from V and 8 bases from J; junction bases left unmatched: 14. The CDR3 protein is CSDLSPGQGDGYTF. CDR3 bases: TGCAGCGACCTCTCACCGGGACAGGGAGACGGCTACACCTTC.

This clonotype came up a few times. V is TRBV5-1 and J is TRBJ2-3, with D uncertain. This CDR3 is built from 15 residues. V was pared by 4 bases and J by 2 bases, with 14 bases between. Germline CDR1 and CDR2: SGHRS and YFSETQ. CDR3 in DNA: TGCGCCAGCAGCGTTCATAGGAGTTCCACAGATACGCAGTATTTT. Amino acid sequence: CASSVHRSSTDTQYF.

The table lists this clonotype with many counts. The chain couples TRBV30 to TRBJ1-1, with no clear D. This CDR3 contains 13 residues. The V end was cut by 3 bases, the J end by 2 bases, with 10 bases between. Germline V gene data show CDR1 as GTSNPN and CDR2 as SVGIG (reference sequence). CDR3 protein: CAWSVGVNTEAFF. The CDR3 DNA follows: TGTGCCTGGAGCGTAGGCGTAAACACTGAAGCTTTCTTT.

This chain connects TRBV27 to TRBJ2-7; no definite D call. V gave up 5 bases and J gave up 0 bases, with 11 bases separating them. Germline loops: CDR1 MNHEY, CDR2 SMNVEV (reference sequence). CDR3 length: 14 amino acids. CDR3 nucleotides: TGTGCCAGCAGTCCAACACACGTCTCCTACGAGCAGTACTTC. This gives the protein CASSPTHVSYEQYF.

The chain recombines TRBV7-9 with TRBJ2-4; the match to TRBD1 covers 7 bases. The germline V gene encodes CDR1 SEHNR and CDR2 FQNEAQ (reference sequence). The J segment lost 1 base and the V segment lost 4 bases, leaving 7 bases of the junction unmatched. The CDR3 length is 16 residues. The CDR3, as DNA: TGTGCCAGCAGCTCATGGACAGGCCGGGCCAAAAACATTCAGTACTTC. Its translation: CASSSWTGRAKNIQYF.

This clonotype was counted many times. CDR3 in amino acids: CASKGTSGNYNEQFF. The CDR3 DNA is TGTGCCAGCAAAGGGACTAGCGGGAACTACAATGAGCAGTTCTTC. The chain joins TRBV2 to TRBJ2-1; 13 bases line up with TRBD2. CDR1 is SNHLY, CDR2 FYNNEI, per germline. V was pared by 7 bases and J by 3 bases, with 3 bases of the junction left unmatched. The CDR3 runs 15 residues.

This clonotype was recorded at least ten times. This chain connects TRBV20-1 to TRBJ2-7, with 7 bases identical to TRBD2. With 5 bases clipped from V and 7 bases from J, the junction kept 5 bases outside the gene matches. This CDR3 spans 11 amino acids. The germline V gene has CDR1 DFQATT and CDR2 SNEGSKA (reference sequence). CDR3 loop: CSASGRGEQYF. In DNA form, the CDR3 reads TGCAGTGCTTCGGGGAGGGGAGAGCAGTACTTC.

V is TRBV6-4 and J is TRBJ2-7; D not certain. This CDR3 region has 13 residues. CDR1 is MRHNA and CDR2 is SNTAGT in the germline V gene. V lost 0 bases to trimming and J lost 9 bases, with 12 bases between them. The CDR3 sequence: CASSDSYGEVQYF. The CDR3 DNA sequence: TGTGCCAGCAGTGACTCCTACGGCGAAGTGCAGTACTTC.

The chain combines TRBV7-9 with TRBJ1-3; 8 bases agree with TRBD1. Germline trimming cut 2 bases from V and 0 bases from J; bases unmatched to any gene: 3. The CDR3 runs 16 residues. Germline CDR1 SEHNR, CDR2 FQNEAQ (reference sequence). The CDR3 DNA is TGTGCCAGCAGCTTACGGACAGGGCTCTCTGGAAACACCATATATTTT. Its translation is CASSLRTGLSGNTIYF.

The V call is TRBV6-2 or TRBV6-3, the J call TRBJ1-1; 9 positions agree with TRBD1. This CDR3 is 14 amino acids long. Germline V gene sequence: CDR1 MNHEY, CDR2 SVGEGT. V shed 6 bases and J 8 bases; nucleotides not matched to a gene: 10. CDR3 DNA: TGTGCCAGCAGGGGACAGGGTGTCGGGGCAGAAGCTTTCTTT. Amino acid sequence: CASRGQGVGAEAFF.

The rearrangement uses TRBV4-1 and TRBJ1-1; 8 bases align to TRBD1. The V gene's germline CDR1 is MGHRA and CDR2 YSYEKL. The CDR3 totals 14 residues. The junction had 4 bases not matched to a gene; V was cut back by 2 bases and J by 5 bases. The CDR3 region is CASSQLYRGTEAFF. The CDR3 region has the DNA TGCGCCAGCAGCCAATTATACAGGGGGACTGAAGCTTTCTTT.

The rearrangement links TRBV4-1 to TRBJ2-3; no clear D gene. The germline CDR1 and CDR2 sequences are MGHRA and YSYEKL. V lost 2 bases and J 3 bases, leaving 9 bases between the germline ends. The CDR3 runs to 14 residues. This CDR3 is CASSQFVGTDTQYF. The DNA for the CDR3 is TGCGCCAGCAGCCAATTTGTGGGAACAGATACGCAGTATTTT.

Here the CDR3 reads CASGLQRTGTDTQYF. The CDR3 DNA sequence: TGTGCCAGCGGGCTCCAGCGGACTGGCACAGATACGCAGTATTTT. The chain couples TRBV6-1 to TRBJ2-3, with D perhaps matching TRBD2 (5 bases). V lost 8 bases, J lost 1 base, and 16 bases lay in between. The length of the CDR3 is 15 residues. CDR1 and CDR2 from the germline V gene are MNHNS and SASEGT.

This clonotype has a count of ten or more. The chain carries TRBV30 and TRBJ1-5; D is perhaps TRBD1 (5 bases). Trimming stripped 1 base from V and 2 bases from J, with 15 bases between. CDR1 and CDR2 (germline): GTSNPN, SVGIG (reference sequence). The CDR3 spans 16 residues. The CDR3 region is CAWSEPGLWGNQPQHF. CDR3 nucleotides: TGTGCCTGGAGTGAGCCGGGACTCTGGGGCAATCAGCCCCAGCATTTT.

The J gene is TRBJ2-7, the V gene TRBV27, with 9 nucleotides matching TRBD1. CDR1 MNHEY and CDR2 SMNVEV come from the germline V gene (reference sequence). V lost 6 bases, J lost 2 bases, and 11 bases stayed unmatched. This CDR3 region has 16 residues. This CDR3 reads CASSWVTGGETYEQYF. In nucleotides, the CDR3 is TGTGCCAGCAGCTGGGTAACAGGGGGCGAGACCTACGAGCAGTACTTC.

The V call is TRBV12-3 or TRBV12-4, the J call TRBJ1-5; no definite D call. Trimming took 3 bases from V and 5 from J, leaving 17 bases between them. CDR3 size: 16 residues. The CDR3 DNA reads as TGTGCCAGCAGTTTGGACGGGTTAACTAGGGATCAGCCCCAGCATTTT. Translated, it gives CASSLDGLTRDQPQHF.